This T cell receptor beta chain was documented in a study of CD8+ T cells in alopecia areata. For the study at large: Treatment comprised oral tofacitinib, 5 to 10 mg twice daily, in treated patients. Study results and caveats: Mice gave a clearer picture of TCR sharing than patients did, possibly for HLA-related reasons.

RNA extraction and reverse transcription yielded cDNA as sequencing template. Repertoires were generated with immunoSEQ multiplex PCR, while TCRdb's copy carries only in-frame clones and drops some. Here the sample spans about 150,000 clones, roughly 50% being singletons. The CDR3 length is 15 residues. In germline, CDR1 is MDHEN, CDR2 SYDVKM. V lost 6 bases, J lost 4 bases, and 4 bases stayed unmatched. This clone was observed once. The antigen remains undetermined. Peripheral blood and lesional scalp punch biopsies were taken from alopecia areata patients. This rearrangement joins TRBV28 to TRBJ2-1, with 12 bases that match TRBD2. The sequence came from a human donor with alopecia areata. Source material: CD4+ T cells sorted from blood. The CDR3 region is CASRRTSGRYNEQFF. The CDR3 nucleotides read TGTGCCAGCAGACGCACTAGCGGGAGGTACAATGAGCAGTTCTTC.